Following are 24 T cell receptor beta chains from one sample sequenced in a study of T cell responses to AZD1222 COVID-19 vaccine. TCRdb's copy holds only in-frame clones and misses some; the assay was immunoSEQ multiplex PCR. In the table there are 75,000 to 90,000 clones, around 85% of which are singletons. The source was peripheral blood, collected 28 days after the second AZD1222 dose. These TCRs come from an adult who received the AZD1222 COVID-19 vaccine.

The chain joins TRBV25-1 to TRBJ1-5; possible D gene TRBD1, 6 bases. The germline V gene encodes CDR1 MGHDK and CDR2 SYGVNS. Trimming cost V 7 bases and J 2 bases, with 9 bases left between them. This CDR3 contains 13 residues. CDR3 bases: TGTGCCAGCACCGAGGGGGGCAATCAGCCCCAGCATTTT. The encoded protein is CASTEGGNQPQHF.

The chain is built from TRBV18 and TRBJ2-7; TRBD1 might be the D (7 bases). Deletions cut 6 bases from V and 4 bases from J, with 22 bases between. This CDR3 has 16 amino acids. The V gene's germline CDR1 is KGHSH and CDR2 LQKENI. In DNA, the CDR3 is TGTGCCAGCTCGCGAAGTCCGGCGGGACAGAGGTACGAGCAGTACGTC. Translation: CASSRSPAGQRYEQYV.

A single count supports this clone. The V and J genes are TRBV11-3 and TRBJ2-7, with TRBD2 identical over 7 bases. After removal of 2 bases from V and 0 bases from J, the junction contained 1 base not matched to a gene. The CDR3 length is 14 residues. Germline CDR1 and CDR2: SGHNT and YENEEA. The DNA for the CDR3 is TGTGCCAGCAGCTTACTAGCGGACTCCTACGAGCAGTACTTC. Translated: CASSLLADSYEQYF.

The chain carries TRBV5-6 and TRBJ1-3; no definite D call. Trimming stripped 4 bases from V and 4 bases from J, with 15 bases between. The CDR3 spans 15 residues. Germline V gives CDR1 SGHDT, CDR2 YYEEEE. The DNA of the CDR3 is TGTGCCAGCAGCCTACCCCCGGAACAGGGAAACACCATATATTTT. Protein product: CASSLPPEQGNTIYF.

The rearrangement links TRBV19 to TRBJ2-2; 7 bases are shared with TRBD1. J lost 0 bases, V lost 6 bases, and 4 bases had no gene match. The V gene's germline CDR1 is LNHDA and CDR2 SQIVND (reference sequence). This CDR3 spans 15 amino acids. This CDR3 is CASRSTGPNTGELFF. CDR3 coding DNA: TGTGCCAGTAGATCGACAGGGCCGAACACCGGGGAGCTGTTTTTT.

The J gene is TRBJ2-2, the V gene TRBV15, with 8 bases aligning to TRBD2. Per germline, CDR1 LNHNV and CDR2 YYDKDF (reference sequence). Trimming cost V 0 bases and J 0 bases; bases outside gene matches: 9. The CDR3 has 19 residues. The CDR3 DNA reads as TGTGCCACCAGCAGAGATCGCGGGACTAGACGAACGAACACCGGGGAGCTGTTTTTT. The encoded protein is CATSRDRGTRRTNTGELFF.

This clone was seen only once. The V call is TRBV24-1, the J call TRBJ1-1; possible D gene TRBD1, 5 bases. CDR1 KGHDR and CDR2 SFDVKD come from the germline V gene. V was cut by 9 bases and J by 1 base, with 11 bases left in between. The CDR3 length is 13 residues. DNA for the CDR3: TGTGCCACCTCGGGGGGTAGGAACACTGAAGCTTTCTTT. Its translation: CATSGGRNTEAFF.

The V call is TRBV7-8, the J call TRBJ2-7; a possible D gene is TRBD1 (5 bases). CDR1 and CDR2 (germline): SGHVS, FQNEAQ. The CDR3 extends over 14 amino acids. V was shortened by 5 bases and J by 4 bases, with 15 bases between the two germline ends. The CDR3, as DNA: TGTGCCAGCAGCCCACCCAGGGCCATATACGAGCAGTACTTC. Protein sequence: CASSPPRAIYEQYF.

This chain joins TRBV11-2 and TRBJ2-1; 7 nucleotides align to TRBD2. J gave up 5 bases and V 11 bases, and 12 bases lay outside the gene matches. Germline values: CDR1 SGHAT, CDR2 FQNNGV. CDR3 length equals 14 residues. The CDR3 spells CAGSRDYQDNEQFF. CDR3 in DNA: TGTGCCGGAAGCCGGGACTACCAAGACAATGAGCAGTTCTTC.

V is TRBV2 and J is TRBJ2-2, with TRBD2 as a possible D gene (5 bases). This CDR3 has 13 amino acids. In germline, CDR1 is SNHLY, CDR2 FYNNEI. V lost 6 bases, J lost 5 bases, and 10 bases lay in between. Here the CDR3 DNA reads TGTGCCAGCAGCGGGATGAAAACCGGGGAGCTGTTTTTT. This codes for CASSGMKTGELFF. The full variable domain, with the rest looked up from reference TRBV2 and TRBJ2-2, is EPEVTQTPSHQVTQMGQEVILRCVPISNHLYFYWYRQILGQKVEFLVSFYNNEISEKSEIFDDQFSVERPDGSNFTLKIRSTKLEDSAMYFCASSGMKTGELFFGEGSRLTVL.

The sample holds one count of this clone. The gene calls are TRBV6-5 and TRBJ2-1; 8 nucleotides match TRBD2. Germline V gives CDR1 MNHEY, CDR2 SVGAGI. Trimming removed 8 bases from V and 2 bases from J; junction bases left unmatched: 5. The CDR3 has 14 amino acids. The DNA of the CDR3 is TGTGCCAGCCGTAGCGGGGTCACCTACAATGAGCAGTTCTTC. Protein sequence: CASRSGVTYNEQFF.

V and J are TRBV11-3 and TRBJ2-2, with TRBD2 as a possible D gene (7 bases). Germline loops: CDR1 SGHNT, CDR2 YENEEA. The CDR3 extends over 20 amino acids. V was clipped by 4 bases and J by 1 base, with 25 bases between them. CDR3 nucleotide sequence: TGTGCCAGCAGCTACCAGGGGCTCGCGGGAGCCACGTGGAACACCGGGGAGCTGTTTTTT. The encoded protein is CASSYQGLAGATWNTGELFF.

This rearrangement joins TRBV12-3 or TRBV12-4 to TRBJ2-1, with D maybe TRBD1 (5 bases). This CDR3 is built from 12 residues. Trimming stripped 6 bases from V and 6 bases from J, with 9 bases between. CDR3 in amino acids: CASSQGVNEQFF. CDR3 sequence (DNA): TGTGCCAGCAGCCAGGGTGTCAATGAGCAGTTCTTC.

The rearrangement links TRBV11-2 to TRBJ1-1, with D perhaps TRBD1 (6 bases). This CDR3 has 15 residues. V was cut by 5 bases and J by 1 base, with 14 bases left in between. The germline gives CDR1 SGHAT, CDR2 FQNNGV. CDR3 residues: CASSARGAANTEAFF. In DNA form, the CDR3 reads TGTGCCAGCAGCGCCCGGGGGGCGGCGAACACTGAAGCTTTCTTT.

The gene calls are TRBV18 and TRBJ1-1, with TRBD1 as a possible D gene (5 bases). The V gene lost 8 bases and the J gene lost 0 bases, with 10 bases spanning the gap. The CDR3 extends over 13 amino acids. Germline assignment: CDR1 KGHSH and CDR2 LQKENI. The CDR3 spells CASQTEMNTEAFF. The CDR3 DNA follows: TGTGCCAGCCAGACAGAGATGAACACTGAAGCTTTCTTT.

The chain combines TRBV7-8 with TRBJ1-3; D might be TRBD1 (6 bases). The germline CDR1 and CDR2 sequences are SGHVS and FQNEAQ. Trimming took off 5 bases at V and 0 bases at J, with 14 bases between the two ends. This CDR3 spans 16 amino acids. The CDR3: CASSREGTLSGNTIYF. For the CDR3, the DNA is TGTGCCAGCAGCCGAGAGGGGACACTCTCTGGAAACACCATATATTTT.

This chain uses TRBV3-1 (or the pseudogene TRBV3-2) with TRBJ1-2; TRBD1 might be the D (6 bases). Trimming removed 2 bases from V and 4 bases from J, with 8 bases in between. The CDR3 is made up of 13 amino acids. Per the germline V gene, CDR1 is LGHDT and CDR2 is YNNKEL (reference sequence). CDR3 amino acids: CASSQRGGYGYTF. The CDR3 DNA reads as TGTGCCAGCAGCCAAAGAGGGGGCTATGGCTACACCTTC.

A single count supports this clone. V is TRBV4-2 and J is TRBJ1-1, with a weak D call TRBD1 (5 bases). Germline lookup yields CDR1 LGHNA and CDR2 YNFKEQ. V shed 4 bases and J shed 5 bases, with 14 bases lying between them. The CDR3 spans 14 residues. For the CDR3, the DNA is TGTGCCAGCAGCCGAGATAGGGGATGGACTGAAGCTTTCTTT. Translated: CASSRDRGWTEAFF.

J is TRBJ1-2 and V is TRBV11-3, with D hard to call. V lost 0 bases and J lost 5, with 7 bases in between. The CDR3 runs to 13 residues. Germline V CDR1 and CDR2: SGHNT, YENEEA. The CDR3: CASSLDVVYGYTF. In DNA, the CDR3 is TGTGCCAGCAGCTTAGACGTGGTATATGGCTACACCTTC. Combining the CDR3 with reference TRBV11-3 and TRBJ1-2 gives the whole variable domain EAGVVQSPRYKIIEKKQPVAFWCNPISGHNTLYWYLQNLGQGPELLIRYENEEAVDDSQLPKDRFSAERLKGVDSTLKIQPAELGDSAVYLCASSLDVVYGYTFGSGTRLTVV.

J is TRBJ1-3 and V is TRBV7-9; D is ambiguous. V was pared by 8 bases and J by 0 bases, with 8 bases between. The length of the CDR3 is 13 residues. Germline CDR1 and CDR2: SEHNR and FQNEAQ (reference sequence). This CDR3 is CASRDNSGNTIYF. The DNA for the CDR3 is TGTGCCAGCCGCGACAACTCTGGAAACACCATATATTTT. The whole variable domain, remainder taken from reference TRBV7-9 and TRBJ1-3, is DTGVSQNPRHKITKRGQNVTFRCDPISEHNRLYWYRQTLGQGPEFLTYFQNEAQLEKSRLLSDRFSAERPKGSFSTLEIQRTEQGDSAMYLCASRDNSGNTIYFGEGSWLTVV.

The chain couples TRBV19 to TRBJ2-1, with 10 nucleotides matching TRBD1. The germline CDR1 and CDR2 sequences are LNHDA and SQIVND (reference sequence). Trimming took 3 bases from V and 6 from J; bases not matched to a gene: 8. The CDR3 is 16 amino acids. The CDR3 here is CASSIRTGGDPNEQFF. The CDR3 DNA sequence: TGTGCCAGTAGTATCAGGACAGGGGGAGACCCCAATGAGCAGTTCTTC.

DNA of the CDR3: TGTGCCACCAGTGATTTCAAGGGAACGTCCAAGTTCTGTGGCTACACCTTC. Protein: CATSDFKGTSKFCGYTF. This chain connects TRBV24-1 to TRBJ1-2; D is uncertain. The CDR3 runs 17 residues. From germline, CDR1 is KGHDR and CDR2 SFDVKD. The V gene lost 1 base and the J gene lost 7 bases, with 21 bases spanning the gap.

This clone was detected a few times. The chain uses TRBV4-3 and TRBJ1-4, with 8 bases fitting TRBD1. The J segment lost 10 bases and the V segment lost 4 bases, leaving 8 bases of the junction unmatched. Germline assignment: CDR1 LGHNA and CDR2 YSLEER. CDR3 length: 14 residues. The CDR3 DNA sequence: TGCGCCAGCAGCCGAGGGACAGGATCTTCAAAACTGTTTTTT. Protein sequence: CASSRGTGSSKLFF.

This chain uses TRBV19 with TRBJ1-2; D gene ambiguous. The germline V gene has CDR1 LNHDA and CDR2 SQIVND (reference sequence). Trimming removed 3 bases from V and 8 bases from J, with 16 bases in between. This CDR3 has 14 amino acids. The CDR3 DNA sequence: TGTGCCAGTAGTATGCAGCTCCTAGAGGGCGGCTACACCTTC. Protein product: CASSMQLLEGGYTF.